This entry describes one TCR beta chain. Antigen: not known. The data belong to a study of blood T cells in healthy people across ages. A second about 6 to 12 cycle PCR used barcoded and J-beta primers. In TCRdb, the 5' RACE reads were re-called with MiXCR into one record per CDR3 protein. The sample carries 650,000 to 900,000 distinct CDR3 sequences, 62% recorded once. V was cut by 3 bases and J by 3 bases, with 15 bases left in between. Germline V gene sequence: CDR1 SGDLS, CDR2 YYNGEE. This CDR3 spans 15 amino acids. Study-level findings and limits: Possibly, changes in expanded clonotypes were confounded because donor CMV status was unknown.

The sequence came from a man aged 25-40 years in good health. The chain uses TRBV9 and TRBJ1-2, with D perhaps TRBD1 (5 bases). Sequencing was done on a sample of blood. In DNA form, the CDR3 reads TGTGCCAGCAGCGCTCCGGCGGGGGGGTACTATGGCTACACCTTC. Translated: CASSAPAGGYYGYTF.